What follows is one TCR beta chain and its context. Antigen specificity is unknown. This sample was taken from a study of beta chain features in type 1 diabetes. General study points: At VDJ recombination sites, type 1 diabetes patients had fewer insertions and more deleted nucleotides. Shortening of TCRB CDR3s, moderate but significant, appeared in all four CD4+ subsets of Type 1 diabetes patients.

Germline V CDR1 and CDR2: GTSNPN, SVGIG (reference sequence). The CDR3 spans 13 residues. V lost 5 bases and J 2 bases, leaving 12 bases between the germline ends. Isolated RNA was reverse transcribed in full, so expressed TCRB transcripts were sequenced. The assay was immunoSEQ multiplex PCR, and TCRdb's table has in-frame clones only and misses some. The repertoire consists of approximately 57,000 clones, with approximately 52% occurring once and the leading ten covering 2.6%. CD45RO/CCR7/CD25/CD127/CD95/CD27 separated CD4+ naive, central memory, regulatory and stem cell-like memory cells by sorting.

Sequences were obtained from Tregs from blood. This TCR was sampled from a woman aged 40 to 55 with type 1 diabetes. The J gene is TRBJ1-1, the V gene TRBV30; D unclear. The DNA for the CDR3 is TGTGCCTGGGACCAAACACTAAACACTGAAGCTTTCTTT. Translating gives CAWDQTLNTEAFF.